The clone carrying this TCR beta chain ranks as medium-sized. CDR1 and CDR2 from the germline V gene are SGDLS and YYNGEE. The CDR3 sequence is 15 residues long. With V trimmed by 4 bases and J by 5 bases, 4 bases remained unmatched. This sample stems from a study of blood T cell repertoires in COVID-19. Per the original data handling: Amplification with reference gene primers provided the estimates of nucleated cell counts. Clones were read by immunoSEQ multiplex PCR, and TCRdb kept only the in-frame ones, dropping some. V, J and clone size are those of that table, while D and trimming were read from the DNA. Of fewer than 200,000 clones listed, 70% to 90% are singletons.

This receptor was obtained from a woman of 80 years or more with COVID-19, enrolled during active disease. Sequencing was performed on peripheral blood. The V gene is TRBV9, the J gene TRBJ2-2, with 11 bases matching TRBD2. Here the CDR3 reads CASSLWTSGTGELFF. CDR3 in DNA: TGTGCCAGCAGCTTGTGGACTAGCGGGACCGGGGAGCTGTTTTTT.